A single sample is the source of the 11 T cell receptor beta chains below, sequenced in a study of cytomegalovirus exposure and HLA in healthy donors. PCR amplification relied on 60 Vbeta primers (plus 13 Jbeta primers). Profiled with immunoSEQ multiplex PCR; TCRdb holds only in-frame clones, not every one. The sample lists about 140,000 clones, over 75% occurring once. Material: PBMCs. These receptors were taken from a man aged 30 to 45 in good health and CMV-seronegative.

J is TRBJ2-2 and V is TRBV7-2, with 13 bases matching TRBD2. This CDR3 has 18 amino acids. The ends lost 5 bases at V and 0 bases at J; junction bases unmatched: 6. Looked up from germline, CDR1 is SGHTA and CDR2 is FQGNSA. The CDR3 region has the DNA TGTGCCAGCAGCCGGAAACTAGCGGGAGGGACGAACACCGGGGAGCTGTTTTTT. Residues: CASSRKLAGGTNTGELFF.

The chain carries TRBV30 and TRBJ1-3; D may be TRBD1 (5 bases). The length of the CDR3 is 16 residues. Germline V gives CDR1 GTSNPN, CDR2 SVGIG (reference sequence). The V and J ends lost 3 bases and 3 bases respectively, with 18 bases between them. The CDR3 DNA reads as TGTGCCTGGAGGCCCCTATCAGGGAACTATGGAAACACCATATATTTT. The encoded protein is CAWRPLSGNYGNTIYF.

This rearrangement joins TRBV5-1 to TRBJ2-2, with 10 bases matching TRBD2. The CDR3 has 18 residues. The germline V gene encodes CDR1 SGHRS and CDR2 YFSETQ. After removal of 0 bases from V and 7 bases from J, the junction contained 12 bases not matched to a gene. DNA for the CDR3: TGCGCCAGCAGCTTGGACCGCACAGCGGGGGGGCGTGGCGGGGAGCTGTTTTTT. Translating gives CASSLDRTAGGRGGELFF.

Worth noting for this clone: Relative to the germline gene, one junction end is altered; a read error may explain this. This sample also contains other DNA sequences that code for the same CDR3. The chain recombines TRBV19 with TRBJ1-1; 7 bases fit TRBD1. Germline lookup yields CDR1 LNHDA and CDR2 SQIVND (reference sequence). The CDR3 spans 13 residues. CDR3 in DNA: TGTGCCAGTAGTATATCGGGACAGACTGAAGCCTTCTTT. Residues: CASSISGQTEAFF.

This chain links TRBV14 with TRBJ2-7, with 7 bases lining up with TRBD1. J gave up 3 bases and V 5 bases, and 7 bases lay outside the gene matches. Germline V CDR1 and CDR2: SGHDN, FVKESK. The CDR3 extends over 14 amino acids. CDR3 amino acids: CASSFRGGSYEQYF. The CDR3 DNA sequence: TGTGCCAGCAGCTTCAGAGGGGGCAGCTACGAGCAGTACTTC.

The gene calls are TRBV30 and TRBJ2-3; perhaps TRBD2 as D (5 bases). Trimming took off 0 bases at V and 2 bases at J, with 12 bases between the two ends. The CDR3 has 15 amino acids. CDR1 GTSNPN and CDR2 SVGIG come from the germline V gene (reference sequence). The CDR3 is CAWSVRRSYTDTQYF. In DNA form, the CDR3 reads TGTGCCTGGAGTGTAAGGAGGAGCTACACAGATACGCAGTATTTT.

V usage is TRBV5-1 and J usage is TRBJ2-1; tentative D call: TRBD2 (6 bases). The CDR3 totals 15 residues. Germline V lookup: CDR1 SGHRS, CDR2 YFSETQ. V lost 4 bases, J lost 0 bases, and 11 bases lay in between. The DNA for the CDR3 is TGCGCCAGCAGCCCAGGACTACCCTCCTACAATGAGCAGTTCTTC. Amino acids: CASSPGLPSYNEQFF.

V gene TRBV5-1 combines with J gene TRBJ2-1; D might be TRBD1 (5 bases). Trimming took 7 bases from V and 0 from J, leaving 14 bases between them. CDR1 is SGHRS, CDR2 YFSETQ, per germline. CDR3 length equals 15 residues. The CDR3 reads CASGGAGSSYNEQFF. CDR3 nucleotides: TGCGCCAGCGGTGGGGCAGGGTCCTCCTACAATGAGCAGTTCTTC.

CDR3 region: CASSNWGLVQYF. The CDR3, as DNA: TGTGCCAGCAGCAACTGGGGGCTAGTCCAGTACTTC. The chain is built from TRBV5-8 and TRBJ2-7; maybe TRBD1 (6 bases). The CDR3 has 12 residues. Trimming pared 4 bases from V and 10 bases from J, leaving 15 bases between. Germline V gene sequence: CDR1 SGHTS, CDR2 YDEGEE. The variable domain in full, with the rest retrieved from reference TRBV5-8 and TRBJ2-7, is EAGVTQSPTHLIKTRGQQATLRCSPISGHTSVYWYQQALGLGLQFLLWYDEGEERNRGNFPPRFSGRQFPNYSSELNVNALELEDSALYLCASSNWGLVQYFGPGTRLTVT.

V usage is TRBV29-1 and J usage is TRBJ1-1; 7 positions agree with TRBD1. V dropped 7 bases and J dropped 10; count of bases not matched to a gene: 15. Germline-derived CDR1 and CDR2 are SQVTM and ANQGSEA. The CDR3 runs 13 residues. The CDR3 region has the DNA TGCAGCGCCGAGGGGGCCCTGGGCCGGGGAGCTTTCTTT. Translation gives CSAEGALGRGAFF.

CDR3 DNA: TGTGCCAGCAGCTTAAATGTCGAAAGGGCGGGATTTCAGCCCCAGCATTTT. This translates into CASSLNVERAGFQPQHF. The chain employs TRBV7-8 and TRBJ1-5; D is ambiguous. The V end was cut by 2 bases, the J end by 6 bases, with 20 bases between. The CDR3 has 17 amino acids. Germline V gene data show CDR1 as SGHVS and CDR2 as FQNEAQ. The full variable domain, completed using reference TRBV7-8 and TRBJ1-5, is GAGVSQSPRYKVAKRGQDVALRCDPISGHVSLFWYQQALGQGPEFLTYFQNEAQLDKSGLPSDRFFAERPEGSVSTLKIQRTQQEDSAVYLCASSLNVERAGFQPQHFGDGTRLSIL.